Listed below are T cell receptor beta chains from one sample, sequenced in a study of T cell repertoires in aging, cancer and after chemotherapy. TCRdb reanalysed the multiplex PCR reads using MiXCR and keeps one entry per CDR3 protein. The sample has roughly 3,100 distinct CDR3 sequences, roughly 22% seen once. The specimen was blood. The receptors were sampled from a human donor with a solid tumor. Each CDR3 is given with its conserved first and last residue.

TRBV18	CASSPFEGRSGNTIYF
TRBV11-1	CASSSPRGHSNTGELFF
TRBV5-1	CASSLAGTPYYEQYF
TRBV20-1	CSARDPYAGGGVYNEQFF
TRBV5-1	CASSLALGGETQYF
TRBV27	CASSSRSGSPLHF
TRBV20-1	CSARDPPRGEAFF
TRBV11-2	CASSLWAGEDIYF
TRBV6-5	CASREHGNRQPQHF
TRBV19	CASTGGGRSNQPQHF
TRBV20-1	CSARALYPGEQYF
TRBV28	CASSFGTGYYGYTF
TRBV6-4	CASSDPALAGVTDTQYF
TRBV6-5	CASAKESTYEQYF
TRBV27	CASSSGQGAQQFF
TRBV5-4	CASSLGAMGDTQYF
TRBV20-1	CSAGGGGDGYEQYF
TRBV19	CASSISGRGNSPLHF
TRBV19	CASSLLPGGGTDTQYF
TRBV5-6	CASLRYLDGAIQETQYF
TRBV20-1	CSANSIDREWGDEQYF
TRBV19	CASRDRGQETQYF
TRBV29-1	CSAMYRGRATNEKLFF
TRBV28	CASSYGIAGGYTF
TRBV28	CASSGDSYGYTF
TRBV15	CATSRDRGQSYEQYF
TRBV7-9	CASSLWASEADTQYF
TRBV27	CASSLSGTTLTGELFF
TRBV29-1	CSVDPGQGYEQYF
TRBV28	CASSSGGPGTDTQYF
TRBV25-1	CASREGGEQFF
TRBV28	CASSSMQGTASTDTQYF
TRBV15	CATSSRQGTGNQPQHF
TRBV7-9	CASSVPIGVPTYNEQFF
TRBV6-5	CAAEGQGFSYEQYF
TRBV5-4	CASSQKAGANSPLHF
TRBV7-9	CASSLGGTGQFF
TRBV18	CASSPQESGTEAFF
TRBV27	CASSLTRYNEQFF
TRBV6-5	CASSEAGHSGANVLTF
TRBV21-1	CASSRDSSTFRHEQYF
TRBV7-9	CASSLGDGEAFF
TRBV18	CASSSGQGTEKLFF
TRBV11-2	CASGYRGETQYF
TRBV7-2	CASSLGLAGGMAGELFF
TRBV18	CASSPLENEKLFF
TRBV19	CASSKGLAGYNEQFF
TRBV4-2	CASSQGVRREGETQYF
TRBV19	CASSLRSGSGEQFF
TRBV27	CASSLKGRDRFHSPLHF